This T cell receptor beta chain was sequenced during a study of CD8 T cells in ankylosing spondylitis. Quantitative 5'-RACE with molecular barcodes produced the TCR beta libraries. TCRdb re-called the 5' RACE reads with MiXCR, one entry per CDR3 protein. The sample yields 450,000 or so distinct CDR3 sequences, roughly a quarter seen once. A few counts support this clonotype. What it recognizes is unknown. Whole-study findings and limits: Ankylosing spondylitis blood appeared to be characterized by a TCR beta motif of eight highly homologous variants. Clones tied to disease were said to be significantly enriched in matched ankylosing spondylitis synovial fluid.

The receptor's source is a male donor with ankylosing spondylitis. The sequencing input was blood, either unsorted or a sorted T cell fraction (not recorded which).

The CDR3 region is CSARDWASGIGDGGEQFF. CDR3 coding DNA: TGCAGTGCTAGGGATTGGGCTAGCGGGATTGGAGACGGAGGTGAGCAGTTCTTC. The chain carries TRBV20-1 and TRBJ2-1, with 9 bases identical to TRBD2. Germline V lookup: CDR1 DFQATT, CDR2 SNEGSKA (reference sequence). Trimming at V came to 3 bases and at J to 9 bases, leaving 21 bases not matched to a gene. The length of the CDR3 is 18 residues.